Included here is one T cell receptor (beta chain) sequence, with context. TCRdb's copy holds only in-frame clones and misses some; the assay was immunoSEQ multiplex PCR. The table has 75,000 to 95,000 clones, approximately 93% seen once. The CDR3 sequence is 14 residues long. Trimming removed 4 bases from V and 0 bases from J, with 8 bases in between. Germline assignment: CDR1 LGHDT and CDR2 YNNKEL (reference sequence). The record originates from a study of control samples from healthy donors and cancer patients. The source of this sequence is a young woman in good health. Sequenced sample: blood. The rearrangement links TRBV3-1 (or the pseudogene TRBV3-2) to TRBJ2-3, with D hard to call. In DNA, the CDR3 is TGTGCCAGCAGCCCCAGAGCCAGCACAGATACGCAGTATTTT. Protein sequence: CASSPRASTDTQYF.